This T cell receptor beta chain was obtained from a study of cytomegalovirus exposure and HLA in healthy donors. On the study more broadly: Counted in an early data release were roughly 87 million unique TCRs from HLA-typed donors.

Sampled while nominally healthy, donors likely had unrecorded immune exposures. The PCR employed 60 Vbeta primers together with 13 Jbeta primers. Here immunoSEQ multiplex PCR was the method, and the copy in TCRdb shows in-frame clones only, minus some. Here the sample spans about 100,000 clones, 70% to 80% being singletons. On this clone itself: Its specificity is not known.

Points from the study as a whole: Presence/absence analysis assumed near-uniform sequencing depth across donors. There were some public TCRs occurring in many donors, but most TCR sequences were rare.

This sequence originates from a woman between 40 and 55 years old in good health and CMV-seronegative. The sample was PBMCs.

The CDR3 coding sequence is TGTGCCAGCAGCTTAGAGGGACAGGGAAATATCGGTGGCTACACCTTC. It encodes CASSLEGQGNIGGYTF. The chain has TRBV7-6 and TRBJ1-2; TRBD1 agrees at 9 bases. Unmatched junction bases numbered 10, after V lost 1 base and J lost 7 bases. The CDR3 extends over 16 amino acids. CDR1 and CDR2 from the germline V gene are SGHVS and FNYEAQ.